One T cell receptor beta chain is described in this entry. Its antigen is not identified. Some clones are missing from TCRdb's copy, which holds only in-frame ones; the method was immunoSEQ multiplex PCR. In the table there are approximately 120,000 clones, roughly 93% of which are singletons. This sample stems from a study of T cell responses to AZD1222 COVID-19 vaccine. Study-wide results and limits: Spike-specific TCR breadth and depth were elevated following two AZD1222 doses.

V lost 7 bases, J lost 5 bases, and 17 bases lay in between. Germline V CDR1 and CDR2: SGHTA, FQGNSA. This CDR3 spans 15 amino acids. The V gene is TRBV7-2, the J gene TRBJ2-2; no firm D call. The material was peripheral blood, obtained on day 0 of AZD1222 vaccination. The sequence was obtained from an adult in good health. The CDR3 bases are TGTGCCAGCAATGATCCCCCGGTGAGGACCGGGGAGCTGTTTTTT. This codes for CASNDPPVRTGELFF.